These 17 T cell receptor beta chains originate from one sample sequenced in a study of T-cell reconstitution after alpha-beta-depleted transplantation in children. Unique molecular identifiers were built into the TCRbeta library. TCRdb ran MiXCR on the PCR reads and lists one entry per CDR3 protein. The sample has some 640,000 distinct CDR3 sequences, over 15% seen once. The material sequenced was PBMCs from the stem cell graft donor, taken from the stem cell graft. These receptors were obtained from a human donor who donated a stem cell graft to a child with acute myeloid leukemia.

The chain has TRBV28 and TRBJ1-5, with no clear D. The CDR3 is 15 residues long. Trimming took off 8 bases at V and 2 bases at J, with 16 bases between the two ends. CDR1 is MDHEN, CDR2 SYDVKM, per germline. The DNA of the CDR3 is TGTGCCAGCCTCCTCCTGGCCTCAGGCAATCAGCCCCAGCATTTT. Amino acids: CASLLLASGNQPQHF.

This clonotype was detected many times. The V and J genes are TRBV20-1 and TRBJ2-3, with D hard to call. V was shortened by 3 bases and J by 6 bases, with 7 bases between the two germline ends. The CDR3 is 11 amino acids. Looked up from germline, CDR1 is DFQATT and CDR2 is SNEGSKA (reference sequence). This CDR3 is CSASLGDTQYF. CDR3 nucleotide sequence: TGCAGTGCTAGTCTGGGGGATACGCAGTATTTT.

This clonotype was observed at least ten times. This sequence joins TRBV29-1 and TRBJ2-1; unclear D gene. Germline V gene data show CDR1 as SQVTM and CDR2 as ANQGSEA. Deletions cut 7 bases from V and 2 bases from J, with 12 bases between. CDR3 length equals 13 residues. CDR3 DNA sequence: TGCAGCGCAGTCAATGGGACCTACAATGAGCAGTTCTTC. This codes for CSAVNGTYNEQFF.

The table lists this clonotype with many counts. V gene TRBV20-1 combines with J gene TRBJ1-2, with D uncertain. The CDR3 is 14 residues long. The germline V gene has CDR1 DFQATT and CDR2 SNEGSKA (reference sequence). Deletions cut 3 bases from V and 4 bases from J, with 15 bases between. The CDR3 DNA follows: TGCAGTGCTAGTTGGGCCTCCAGCTCCTATGGCTACACCTTC. Protein: CSASWASSSYGYTF.

At least ten counts were recorded for this clonotype. The CDR3 sequence: CSVAQGSSYGRQYF. DNA of the CDR3: TGCAGCGTTGCCCAGGGATCATCCTACGGTCGGCAGTACTTC. The rearrangement uses TRBV29-1 and TRBJ2-7; tentatively, D is TRBD1 (5 bases). V dropped 4 bases and J dropped 9 bases, with 22 bases sitting between them. Germline CDR1 SQVTM, CDR2 ANQGSEA. The CDR3 runs 14 residues.

This clonotype has only a few counts. The CDR3 DNA follows: TGTGCCAGCAGCTCTTCTAGGGGTAGTATAACTGAAGCTTTCTTT. Residues: CASSSSRGSITEAFF. The chain links TRBV5-4 to TRBJ1-1; maybe TRBD1 (5 bases). Germline CDR1 SGHNT, CDR2 YYREEE (reference sequence). The length of the CDR3 is 15 residues. Trimming removed 3 bases at V and 5 bases at J, with 17 bases between.

There are a few counts of this clonotype. The chain combines TRBV7-2 with TRBJ2-7, with TRBD1 matching over 7 bases. V lost 5 bases, J lost 0 bases, and 1 base stayed unmatched. CDR1 and CDR2 (germline): SGHTA, FQGNSA. This CDR3 spans 13 amino acids. Written as DNA, the CDR3 is TGTGCCAGCAGCCAGGGGGACTCCTACGAGCAGTACTTC. This codes for CASSQGDSYEQYF.

The rearrangement uses TRBV5-1 and TRBJ1-5; possibly TRBD1 for D (5 bases). V lost 0 bases and J lost 3, with 10 bases in between. The CDR3 extends over 15 amino acids. Germline V gene sequence: CDR1 SGHRS, CDR2 YFSETQ. CDR3 sequence: CASSLGWGNNQPQHF. The CDR3 DNA sequence: TGCGCCAGCAGCTTGGGATGGGGGAACAATCAGCCCCAGCATTTT.

The chain couples TRBV7-2 to TRBJ1-1; D not certain. This CDR3 comprises 17 residues. V lost 5 bases and J lost 5, with 24 bases in between. Germline V gene lookup returns CDR1 SGHTA and CDR2 FQGNSA. In nucleotides, the CDR3 is TGTGCCAGCAGCCCACTTGGCTGGGCCCCACTTGGGACTGAAGCTTTCTTT. Protein sequence: CASSPLGWAPLGTEAFF.

V is TRBV29-1 and J is TRBJ2-5; D may be TRBD2 (6 bases). CDR3 length: 14 residues. The V end lost 6 bases, the J end lost 0 bases, and 14 bases lay between the germline ends. Looked up from germline, CDR1 is SQVTM and CDR2 is ANQGSEA. The CDR3: CSVNPGLHQETQYF. The DNA for the CDR3 is TGCAGCGTGAACCCGGGACTTCACCAAGAGACCCAGTACTTC.

This clonotype was observed at least ten times. The chain joins TRBV20-1 to TRBJ1-6, with 8 bases fitting TRBD1. Trimming cost V 2 bases and J 10 bases; bases outside gene matches: 7. CDR1 and CDR2 from the germline V gene are DFQATT and SNEGSKA (reference sequence). The CDR3 length is 14 residues. The CDR3 bases are TGCAGTGCTAGACAGGACAGGGAAAGGTCACCCCTCCACTTT. Translation: CSARQDRERSPLHF.

The rearrangement joins TRBV27 to TRBJ2-7; perhaps TRBD2 as D (6 bases). Trimming removed 5 bases at V and 3 bases at J, with 14 bases between. Germline values: CDR1 MNHEY, CDR2 SMNVEV (reference sequence). The CDR3 extends over 14 amino acids. The CDR3 loop is CASSERGSNYEQYF. For the CDR3, the DNA is TGTGCCAGCAGTGAACGGGGGAGCAACTACGAGCAGTACTTC.

The rearrangement uses TRBV7-2 and TRBJ2-7; D unresolved. The CDR3 extends over 15 amino acids. V lost 5 bases to trimming and J lost 0 bases, with 14 bases between them. In germline, CDR1 is SGHTA, CDR2 FQGNSA. CDR3 loop: CASSVGRYSSYEQYF. The CDR3 DNA reads as TGTGCCAGCAGCGTGGGCCGGTACAGCTCCTACGAGCAGTACTTC. The variable domain in full, completed from reference TRBV7-2 and TRBJ2-7, reads GAGVSQSPSNKVTEKGKDVELRCDPISGHTALYWYRQSLGQGLEFLIYFQGNSAPDKSGLPSDRFSAERTGGSVSTLTIQRTQQEDSAVYLCASSVGRYSSYEQYFGPGTRLTVT.

This clonotype was counted between two and nine times. The chain links TRBV20-1 to TRBJ2-1, with 10 bases fitting TRBD2. Germline CDR1 DFQATT, CDR2 SNEGSKA (reference sequence). CDR3 length: 16 residues. With 3 bases clipped from V and 0 bases from J, the junction kept 5 bases outside the gene matches. CDR3: CSASDSGGSSYNEQFF. The DNA for the CDR3 is TGCAGTGCTAGTGATAGCGGGGGGAGCTCCTACAATGAGCAGTTCTTC.

A few counts support this clonotype. The chain employs TRBV15 and TRBJ1-4, with D possibly TRBD1 on 5 matching bases. This CDR3 contains 15 residues. Deletions cut 2 bases from V and 6 bases from J, with 13 bases between. The germline V gene has CDR1 LNHNV and CDR2 YYDKDF (reference sequence). Written as DNA, the CDR3 is TGTGCCACCAGCAGACAGGGAGGCGTAGATGAAAAACTGTTTTTT. Its protein is CATSRQGGVDEKLFF. Full variable domain (remainder filled in from reference TRBV15 and TRBJ1-4): DAMVIQNPRYQVTQFGKPVTLSCSQTLNHNVMYWYQQKSSQAPKLLFHYYDKDFNNEADTPDNFQSRRPNTSFCFLDIRSPGLGDTAMYLCATSRQGGVDEKLFFGSGTQLSVL.

This clonotype was counted only a few times. J is TRBJ1-2 and V is TRBV20-1; no reliable D call. Germline V gene lookup returns CDR1 DFQATT and CDR2 SNEGSKA (reference sequence). This CDR3 is 14 amino acids long. V shed 6 bases and J shed 8 bases, with 22 bases lying between them. The DNA of the CDR3 is TGCAGTGCCACCGATTCGTCCGGACCTCGCGGCTACACCTTC. Translating it yields CSATDSSGPRGYTF.

At least ten counts were recorded for this clonotype. The chain couples TRBV20-1 to TRBJ2-7, with D maybe TRBD2 (5 bases). This CDR3 comprises 14 residues. V was cut by 6 bases and J by 5 bases, with 20 bases left in between. The germline V gene encodes CDR1 DFQATT and CDR2 SNEGSKA (reference sequence). The CDR3 region is CSALIGVSADEQYV. The CDR3 nucleotides are TGCAGTGCCCTGATCGGGGTATCGGCCGACGAGCAGTACGTC.